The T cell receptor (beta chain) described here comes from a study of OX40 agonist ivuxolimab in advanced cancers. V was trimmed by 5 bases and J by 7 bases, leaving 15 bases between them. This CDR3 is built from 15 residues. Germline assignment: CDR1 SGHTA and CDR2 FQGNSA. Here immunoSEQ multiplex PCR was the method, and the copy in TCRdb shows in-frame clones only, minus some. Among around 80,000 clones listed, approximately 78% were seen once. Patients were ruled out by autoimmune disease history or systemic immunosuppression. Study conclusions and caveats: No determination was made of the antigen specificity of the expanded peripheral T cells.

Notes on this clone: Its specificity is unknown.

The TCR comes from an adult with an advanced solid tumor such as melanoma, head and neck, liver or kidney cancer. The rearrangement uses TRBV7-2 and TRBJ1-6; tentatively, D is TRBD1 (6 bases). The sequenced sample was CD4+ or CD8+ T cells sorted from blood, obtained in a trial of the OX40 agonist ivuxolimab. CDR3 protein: CASSLDSRWNSPLHF. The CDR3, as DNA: TGTGCCAGCAGCCTGGACAGTCGTTGGAATTCACCCCTCCACTTT.